The clone carrying this TCR beta chain was seen only a few times. Antigen unknown. Clinical symptoms, serum thyroxine, TRAb, thyroid ultrasound and orbital computed tomography established diagnosis. This sample is part of a study of T cells in Graves' hyperthyroidism and ophthalmopathy. Study-level background: Peripheral blood was secured at the point of initial diagnosis, before any treatment.

RNA transcripts gave rise to amplified TCR beta CDR3 regions. RT-PCR in the first round (using the HTBI primer set) targeted the TCR CDR3. In TCRdb, the multiplex PCR reads were re-called with MiXCR into one record per CDR3 protein. The table has hundreds of thousands of distinct CDR3 sequences, roughly a sixth seen once. General study points: Expanded thyroid clonotypes (above 0.001) were mostly also found in blood. The authors' 13 V-J model separated ophthalmopathy from stable hyperthyroidism.

Germline-derived CDR1 and CDR2 are SNHLY and FYNNEI. The CDR3 has 14 amino acids. V gave up 7 bases and J gave up 1 base; unmatched junction bases: 2. The sequence was collected from a woman aged 45-65 years with Graves' hyperthyroidism that later progressed to Graves' ophthalmopathy. V usage is TRBV2 and J usage is TRBJ1-4; 8 bases fit TRBD1. Sequencing used blood. In DNA form, the CDR3 reads TGTGCCAGCAATGACAGGGGAACTAATGAAAAACTGTTTTTT. Residues: CASNDRGTNEKLFF.